This entry concerns a single TCR beta chain. Its antigen is not known. Approximately 100,000 TCR templates per sample were sequenced. Only in-frame clones appear in the TCRdb table, and some are missing; sequencing was by immunoSEQ multiplex PCR. The sample holds over 80,000 clones, just under 95% seen once. This specimen belongs to a study of siplizumab effects on memory and regulatory T cells. Findings of the study overall: Some alloreactive sequences were traceable to unstimulated CD4+ memory cells, and siplizumab significantly reduced them. Mappable alloreactive CD4+ clones averaged approximately 62% Treg-derived with siplizumab versus 26.9% in controls. Apparently more diverse than memory cells, naive T cells also seemed major alloresponse contributors.

What was sequenced was non-Treg CD4+ T cells sorted from blood. The clonotype was recovered from a human donor in good health.

The CDR3 is CASTPRKQGLAEQYF. CDR3 coding DNA: TGTGCCAGCACTCCTAGGAAACAAGGGCTGGCCGAGCAGTACTTC. The chain couples TRBV28 to TRBJ2-7, with D unresolved. The V and J ends lost 7 bases and 6 bases respectively, with 22 bases between them. The CDR3 contains 15 residues. Germline CDR1 is MDHEN and CDR2 is SYDVKM. Full variable domain (rest looked up from reference TRBV28 and TRBJ2-7): DVKVTQSSRYLVKRTGEKVFLECVQDMDHENMFWYRQDPGLGLRLIYFSYDVKMKEKGDIPEGYSVSREKKERFSLILESASTNQTSMYLCASTPRKQGLAEQYFGPGTRLTVT.